The 25 T cell receptor beta chains below were found in one sample sequenced in a study of blood T cells in healthy people across ages. A second PCR, run for about 6 to 12 cycles, used a sample-barcoded 5' primer plus a J-beta primer mix. One entry per CDR3 protein, called by TCRdb with MiXCR from the 5' RACE reads. Of 780,000 or so distinct CDR3 sequences listed, roughly 50% were seen once; the top ten hold about 42%. The source material was blood. The source of these receptors is a man older than 75 in good health.

The V and J genes are TRBV12-3 or TRBV12-4 and TRBJ1-1; unclear D gene. The CDR3 has 12 residues. V shed 3 bases and J shed 7 bases, with 9 bases lying between them. This chain's CDR3 is CASSFVGLEAFF. Written as DNA, the CDR3 is TGTGCCAGCAGTTTTGTGGGTCTTGAAGCTTTCTTT.

This clonotype has a handful of counts. The chain employs TRBV27 and TRBJ1-2; 9 nucleotides line up with TRBD1. Per germline, CDR1 MNHEY and CDR2 SMNVEV (reference sequence). V trimming: 6 bases; J trimming: 3 bases; junction bases outside the gene matches: 14. The CDR3 sequence is 17 residues long. The CDR3 DNA reads as TGTGCCAGCAGGCGCGAATCACAGGGGGCGCTTGACTATGGCTACACCTTC. It is translated as CASRRESQGALDYGYTF.

The chain couples TRBV5-6 to TRBJ1-1, with unresolved D. The CDR3 has 15 residues. V was trimmed by 1 base and J by 1 base, leaving 11 bases between them. The germline gives CDR1 SGHDT, CDR2 YYEEEE. DNA of the CDR3: TGTGCCAGCAGCTTGAGAGTGGTAGGGAACACTGAAGCTTTCTTT. Translation: CASSLRVVGNTEAFF.

The chain recombines TRBV5-1 with TRBJ2-3, with no clear D. The CDR3 is made up of 15 amino acids. CDR1 and CDR2 (germline): SGHRS, YFSETQ. Trimming left V 10 bases short and J 2 bases short, with 20 bases between. The CDR3 coding sequence is TGCGCCTCAGCGTCCGTGACCAGGATCACAGATACGCAGTATTTT. Protein sequence: CASASVTRITDTQYF.

The V gene is TRBV28, the J gene TRBJ2-3; 7 nucleotides align to TRBD2. Unmatched junction bases numbered 10, after V lost 5 bases and J lost 14 bases. Germline-derived CDR1 and CDR2 are MDHEN and SYDVKM. The CDR3 covers 12 residues. The CDR3 protein is CASSPGRRYAYF. In DNA form, the CDR3 reads TGTGCCAGCAGTCCCGGGAGGCGATACGCGTATTTT.

The gene calls are TRBV2 and TRBJ2-1; 10 bases fit TRBD1. CDR1 and CDR2 from the germline V gene are SNHLY and FYNNEI. The CDR3 consists of 15 residues. V dropped 5 bases and J dropped 4; count of bases not matched to a gene: 5. CDR3 sequence reads: CASSKTGGAYNEQFF. CDR3 DNA sequence: TGTGCCAGCAGTAAGACAGGGGGCGCATACAATGAGCAGTTCTTC.

In this sample, this clonotype turned up once. The V gene is TRBV24-1, the J gene TRBJ2-4; 12 positions agree with TRBD2. Gene TRBJ2-5 matches the end of the DNA better, so the J call may be wrong. The CDR3 contains 17 residues. Germline loops: CDR1 KGHDR, CDR2 SFDVKD. CDR3 coding DNA: TGTGCCACCAGTGACCGCAGTACTAGCGGGAGGCTAGAGACCCAGTACTTC. Translated, it gives CATSDRSTSGRLETQYF.

The V gene is TRBV14, the J gene TRBJ2-4, with 9 positions matching TRBD2. Trimming at V came to 0 bases and at J to 4 bases, leaving 4 bases not matched to a gene. Germline V gives CDR1 SGHDN, CDR2 FVKESK. There are 16 residues in the CDR3. The CDR3 sequence is CASSQDAGGPKNIQYF. In nucleotides, the CDR3 is TGTGCCAGCAGCCAAGATGCGGGAGGGCCGAAAAACATTCAGTACTTC.

This clonotype was detected only a few times. The V call is TRBV20-1, the J call TRBJ2-7; 13 bases agree with TRBD2. The CDR3 is 15 amino acids. Trimming at V came to 2 bases and at J to 2 bases, leaving 3 bases not matched to a gene. CDR1 DFQATT and CDR2 SNEGSKA come from the germline V gene (reference sequence). The CDR3 sequence is CSARTSGRAPYEQYF. The CDR3 nucleotides read TGCAGTGCTAGAACTAGCGGGAGGGCTCCCTACGAGCAGTACTTC.

The chain uses TRBV6-2 or TRBV6-3 and TRBJ2-5; possibly TRBD2 for D (6 bases). V lost 8 bases and J 11 bases, leaving 27 bases between the germline ends. The germline V gene has CDR1 MNHEY and CDR2 SVGEGT. The CDR3 has 15 residues. The CDR3 loop is CASQPHGSGSNEQYF. For the CDR3, the DNA is TGTGCCAGCCAGCCCCACGGTAGCGGATCCAATGAGCAGTACTTC.

This clonotype turned up a few times. The V gene is TRBV12-3 or TRBV12-4, the J gene TRBJ2-7; D is ambiguous. Trimming left V 2 bases short and J 10 bases short, with 15 bases between. The CDR3 has 13 residues. CDR3 sequence (DNA): TGTGCCAGCAGTTTATCGACCGCTCCTACTCAGTACTTC. This codes for CASSLSTAPTQYF.

Remarks on this clonotype: At one end the junction does not follow the germline gene, possibly because of a read error. V usage is TRBV9 and J usage is TRBJ2-5; D not resolved. The CDR3 contains 15 residues. CDR1 and CDR2 from the germline V gene are SGDLS and YYNGEE. CDR3 region: CTSSVSTQLSETQYF. CDR3 DNA sequence: TGTACCAGCAGCGTCTCTACGCAATTAAGTGAGACCCAGTACTTC.

V and J are TRBV12-3 or TRBV12-4 and TRBJ2-2; D remains unclear. V lost 5 bases and J lost 8, with 15 bases in between. There are 14 residues in the CDR3. The CDR3 DNA sequence: TGTGCCAGCAGTCAAGGTGGCGGTGGAGGGGAGCTGTTTTTT. Its translation: CASSQGGGGGELFF.

This clonotype was counted between two and nine times. The CDR3, as DNA: TGTGCCAGCAGCTTAGGGGGGAGTTTGATGGAGACCCAGTACTTC. Protein product: CASSLGGSLMETQYF. V and J are TRBV7-2 and TRBJ2-5; D is perhaps TRBD1 or TRBD2 (5 bases each). Per germline, CDR1 SGHTA and CDR2 FQGNSA. The CDR3 extends over 15 amino acids. V was clipped by 1 base and J by 5 bases, with 14 bases between them.

The CDR3 here is CSTEEGEETQYF. The CDR3 DNA is TGCAGCACTGAAGAGGGAGAAGAGACCCAGTACTTC. This chain joins TRBV29-1 and TRBJ2-5, with D possibly TRBD2 on 5 matching bases. With 8 bases removed from V and 3 bases from J, the gap between germline ends came to 13 bases. CDR1 and CDR2 from the germline V gene are SQVTM and ANQGSEA. This CDR3 contains 12 residues.

The rearrangement uses TRBV7-9 and TRBJ2-3, with D possibly TRBD1 on 6 matching bases. V was pared by 3 bases and J by 14 bases, with 27 bases between. This CDR3 has 16 amino acids. CDR1 and CDR2 from the germline V gene are SEHNR and FQNEAQ (reference sequence). Written as DNA, the CDR3 is TGTGCCAGCAGCTTCCGGCAGGGGCCTAACGAGGGATACGCGTATTTT. Its protein is CASSFRQGPNEGYAYF.

V and J are TRBV9 and TRBJ1-3; D is ambiguous. Germline V gene lookup returns CDR1 SGDLS and CDR2 YYNGEE. The ends were cut back, 2 bases at V and 6 bases at J, with 15 bases in the middle. This CDR3 has 15 amino acids. CDR3: CASSVGSSPENTIYF. The CDR3 nucleotides read TGTGCCAGCAGCGTGGGCAGTTCCCCCGAAAACACCATATATTTT.

A word on this clonotype: The junction differs from germline at one of its ends, possibly a read error. The chain links TRBV2 to TRBJ2-2; TRBD1 matches 7 bases. The CDR3 has 14 residues. Germline assignment: CDR1 SNHLY and CDR2 FYNNEI. The CDR3 region is CAGRGFRDTGELFF. DNA for the CDR3: TGTGCCGGCAGGGGGTTCCGGGACACCGGGGAGCTGTTTTTT.

The gene calls are TRBV2 and TRBJ2-5; 7 bases fit TRBD1. CDR1 is SNHLY, CDR2 FYNNEI, per germline. The length of the CDR3 is 13 residues. The J segment lost 6 bases and the V segment lost 6 bases, leaving 7 bases of the junction unmatched. This CDR3 is CASRDTGVQTQYF. In DNA, the CDR3 is TGTGCCAGCAGGGACACAGGGGTCCAGACCCAGTACTTC.

The sample holds one count of this clonotype. V usage is TRBV20-1 and J usage is TRBJ2-6; either TRBD1 or TRBD2 may fit D (6 bases each). CDR1 and CDR2 (germline): DFQATT, SNEGSKA (reference sequence). The CDR3 contains 16 residues. The ends were cut back, 4 bases at V and 2 bases at J, with 15 bases in the middle. CDR3 in DNA: TGCAGTGCTATACGTCGGGGGCGCACTGGGGCCAACGTCCTGACTTTC. It specifies CSAIRRGRTGANVLTF.

The chain recombines TRBV7-9 with TRBJ1-4; no clear D. Trimming cost V 5 bases and J 2 bases, with 9 bases left between them. Germline CDR1 reads SEHNR; CDR2 reads FQNEAQ (reference sequence). The CDR3 is 14 residues long. CDR3 in amino acids: CASSRRQTNEKLFF. DNA for the CDR3: TGTGCCAGCAGCCGCCGGCAGACTAATGAAAAACTGTTTTTT.

This clonotype was found a few times. The chain combines TRBV20-1 with TRBJ2-1; 7 bases map to TRBD2. The CDR3 totals 19 residues. After removal of 1 base from V and 3 bases from J, the junction contained 18 bases not matched to a gene. In germline, CDR1 is DFQATT, CDR2 SNEGSKA (reference sequence). The CDR3 nucleotides read TGCAGTGCTAGAGTACCGGGACTAACGGGAGTGGTTTTCTACAATGAGCAGTTCTTC. It encodes CSARVPGLTGVVFYNEQFF.

This clonotype was recorded a few times. The V call is TRBV18, the J call TRBJ1-4; 7 positions agree with TRBD1. This CDR3 comprises 17 residues. J lost 8 bases, V lost 0 bases, and 12 bases had no gene match. Germline CDR1 and CDR2: KGHSH and LQKENI. As DNA, the CDR3 is TGTGCCAGCTCACCACCGGCGGCAGGGGGTTCGAAAGAAAAACTGTTTTTT. Translation gives CASSPPAAGGSKEKLFF.

In its sample, this clonotype was seen many times. The chain combines TRBV20-1 with TRBJ2-1; 8 bases are a match to TRBD1. Germline CDR1 DFQATT, CDR2 SNEGSKA (reference sequence). The CDR3 length is 15 residues. V lost 0 bases and J lost 4; bases outside the gene matches: 5. CDR3 amino acids: CSARDTRGRYNEQFF. CDR3 bases: TGCAGTGCTAGAGATACCAGGGGGCGATACAATGAGCAGTTCTTC.

This chain joins TRBV5-1 and TRBJ1-2, with a tentative D call TRBD1 (5 bases). The CDR3 is 16 residues long. Trimming removed 4 bases at V and 3 bases at J, with 19 bases between. The germline CDR1 and CDR2 sequences are SGHRS and YFSETQ. The CDR3 here is CASSLAPGAGHYGYTF. DNA of the CDR3: TGCGCCAGCAGCCTTGCCCCCGGGGCAGGCCACTATGGCTACACCTTC. The variable domain in full, with the rest retrieved from reference TRBV5-1 and TRBJ1-2, is KAGVTQTPRYLIKTRGQQVTLSCSPISGHRSVSWYQQTPGQGLQFLFEYFSETQRNKGNFPGRFSGRQFSNSRSEMNVSTLELGDSALYLCASSLAPGAGHYGYTFGSGTRLTVV.